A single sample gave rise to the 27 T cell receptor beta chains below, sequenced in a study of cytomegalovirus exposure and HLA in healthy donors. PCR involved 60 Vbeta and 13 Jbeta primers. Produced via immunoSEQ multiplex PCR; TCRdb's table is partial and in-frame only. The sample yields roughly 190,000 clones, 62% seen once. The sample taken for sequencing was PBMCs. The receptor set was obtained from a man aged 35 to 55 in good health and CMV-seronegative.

The CDR3 region has the DNA TGTGCCAGCAGCTCCTCAGGGGCCAGGGGTGGGACCGGGGAGCTGTTTTTT. It codes for CASSSSGARGGTGELFF. This rearrangement joins TRBV7-7 to TRBJ2-2, with D tentatively TRBD1 (6 bases). CDR3 length: 17 amino acids. Trimming took 4 bases from V and 5 from J, leaving 20 bases between them. Germline CDR1 reads SSHAT; CDR2 reads FNYEAQ (reference sequence).

The CDR3 DNA sequence: TGTGCCAGCAGTCGTTCCGGGACAGGTGGGTTTTACGAGCAGTACTTC. Translation: CASSRSGTGGFYEQYF. This chain joins TRBV27 and TRBJ2-7, with 8 bases fitting TRBD1. Germline values: CDR1 MNHEY, CDR2 SMNVEV (reference sequence). The CDR3 is 16 amino acids. Trimming cost V 5 bases and J 4 bases; bases outside gene matches: 13.

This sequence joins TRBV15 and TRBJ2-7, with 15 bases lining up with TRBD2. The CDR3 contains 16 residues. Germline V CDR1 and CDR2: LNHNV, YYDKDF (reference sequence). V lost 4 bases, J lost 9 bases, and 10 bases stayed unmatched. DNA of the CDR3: TGTGCCACCAGCAAGGTCTCCGGGACTAGCGGGAGGACGCAGTACTTC. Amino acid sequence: CATSKVSGTSGRTQYF.

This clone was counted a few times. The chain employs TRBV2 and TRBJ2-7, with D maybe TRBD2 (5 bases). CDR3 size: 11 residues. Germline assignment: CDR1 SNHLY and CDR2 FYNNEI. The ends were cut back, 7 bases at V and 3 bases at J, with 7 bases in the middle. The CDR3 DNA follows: TGTGCCAGCAAACGGGGCTACGAGCAGTACTTC. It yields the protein CASKRGYEQYF.

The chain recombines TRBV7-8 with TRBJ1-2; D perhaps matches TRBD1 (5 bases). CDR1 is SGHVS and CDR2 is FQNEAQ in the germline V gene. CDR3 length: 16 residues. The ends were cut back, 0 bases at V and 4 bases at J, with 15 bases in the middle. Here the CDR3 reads CASSLAMWGEGYGYTF. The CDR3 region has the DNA TGTGCCAGCAGCTTAGCGATGTGGGGGGAAGGCTATGGCTACACCTTC.

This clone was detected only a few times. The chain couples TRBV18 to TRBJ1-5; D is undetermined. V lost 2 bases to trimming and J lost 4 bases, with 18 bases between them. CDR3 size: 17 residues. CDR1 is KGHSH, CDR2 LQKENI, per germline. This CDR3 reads CASSPGREEVGNQPQHF. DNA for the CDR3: TGTGCCAGCTCACCAGGTCGGGAGGAGGTGGGGAATCAGCCCCAGCATTTT.

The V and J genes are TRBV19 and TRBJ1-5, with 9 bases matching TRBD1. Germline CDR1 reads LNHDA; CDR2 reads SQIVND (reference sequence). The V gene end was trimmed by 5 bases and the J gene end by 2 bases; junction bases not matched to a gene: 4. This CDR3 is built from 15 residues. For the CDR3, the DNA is TGTGCCAGTAGTCAGGGACAGGGCGGCAATCAGCCCCAGCATTTT. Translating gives CASSQGQGGNQPQHF.

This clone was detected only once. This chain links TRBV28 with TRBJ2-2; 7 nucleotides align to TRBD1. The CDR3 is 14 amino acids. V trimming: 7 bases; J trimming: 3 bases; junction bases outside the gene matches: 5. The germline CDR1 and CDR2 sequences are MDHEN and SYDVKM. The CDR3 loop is CASMTTGHTGELFF. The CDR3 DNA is TGTGCCAGCATGACGACAGGGCACACCGGGGAGCTGTTTTTT.

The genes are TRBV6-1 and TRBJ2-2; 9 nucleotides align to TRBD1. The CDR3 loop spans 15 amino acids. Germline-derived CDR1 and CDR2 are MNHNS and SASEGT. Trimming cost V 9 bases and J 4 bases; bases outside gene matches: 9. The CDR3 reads CASSEGTGTTGELFF. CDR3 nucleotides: TGTGCCAGTTCGGAGGGGACAGGGACCACCGGGGAGCTGTTTTTT.

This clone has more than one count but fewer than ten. CDR3 sequence (DNA): TGTGCCAGCAGTGGTGTGACTAAAGAGACCCAGTACTTC. Protein sequence: CASSGVTKETQYF. The V and J genes are TRBV2 and TRBJ2-5, with D possibly being TRBD2 (5 bases). Trimming took off 4 bases at V and 3 bases at J, with 9 bases between the two ends. The germline gives CDR1 SNHLY, CDR2 FYNNEI. CDR3 length equals 13 residues.

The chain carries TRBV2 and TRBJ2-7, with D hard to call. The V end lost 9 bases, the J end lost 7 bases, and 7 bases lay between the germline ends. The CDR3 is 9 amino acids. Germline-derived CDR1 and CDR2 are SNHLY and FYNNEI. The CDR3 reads CARFGEQYF. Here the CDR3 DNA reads TGTGCCAGATTCGGGGAGCAGTACTTC.

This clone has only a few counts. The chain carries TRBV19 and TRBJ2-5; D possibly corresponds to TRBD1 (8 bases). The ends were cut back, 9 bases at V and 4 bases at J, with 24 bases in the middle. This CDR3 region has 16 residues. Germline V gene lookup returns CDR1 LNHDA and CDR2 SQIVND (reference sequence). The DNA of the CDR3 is TGTGCCAGCCGATCGAGCGGGACAGGAGGGGGAGAGACCCAGTACTTC. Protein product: CASRSSGTGGGETQYF.

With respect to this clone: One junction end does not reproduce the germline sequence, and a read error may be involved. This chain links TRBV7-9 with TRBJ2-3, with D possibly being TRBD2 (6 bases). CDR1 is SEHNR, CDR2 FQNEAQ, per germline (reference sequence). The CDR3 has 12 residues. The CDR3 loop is CSSSLGGDTQYF. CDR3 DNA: TGTTCCAGCAGCTTAGGCGGGGACACGCAGTATTTT.

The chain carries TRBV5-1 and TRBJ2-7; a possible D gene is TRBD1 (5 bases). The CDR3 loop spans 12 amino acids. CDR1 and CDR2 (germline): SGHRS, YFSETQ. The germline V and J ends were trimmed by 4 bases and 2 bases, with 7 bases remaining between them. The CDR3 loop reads CASSPDTYEQYF. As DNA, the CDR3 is TGCGCCAGCAGCCCGGACACCTACGAGCAGTACTTC. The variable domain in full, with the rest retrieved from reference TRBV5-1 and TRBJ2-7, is KAGVTQTPRYLIKTRGQQVTLSCSPISGHRSVSWYQQTPGQGLQFLFEYFSETQRNKGNFPGRFSGRQFSNSRSEMNVSTLELGDSALYLCASSPDTYEQYFGPGTRLTVT.

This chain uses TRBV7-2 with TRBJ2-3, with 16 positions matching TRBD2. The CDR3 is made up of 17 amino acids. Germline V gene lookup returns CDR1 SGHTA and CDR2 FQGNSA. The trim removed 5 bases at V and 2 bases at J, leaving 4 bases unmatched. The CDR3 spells CASSRGTSGRATDTQYF. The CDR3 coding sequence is TGTGCCAGCAGCCGAGGGACTAGCGGGAGGGCCACAGATACGCAGTATTTT.

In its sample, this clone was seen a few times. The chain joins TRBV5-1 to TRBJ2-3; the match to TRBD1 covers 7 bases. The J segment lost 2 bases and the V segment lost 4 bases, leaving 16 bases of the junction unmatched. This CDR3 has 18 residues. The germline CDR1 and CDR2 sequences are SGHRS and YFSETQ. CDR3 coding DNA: TGCGCCAGCAGCCCGGGACAGAATCCTATAGCCCTCACAGATACGCAGTATTTT. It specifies CASSPGQNPIALTDTQYF.

CDR3 sequence (DNA): TGCGCCAGCAGCGCGCAGGGGGATAGCAATCAGCCCCAGCATTTT. Translation: CASSAQGDSNQPQHF. The chain carries TRBV5-1 and TRBJ1-5; TRBD1 matches at 7 bases. This CDR3 comprises 15 residues. The V segment lost 4 bases and the J segment 0 bases; nucleotides outside the gene matches: 4. Germline values: CDR1 SGHRS, CDR2 YFSETQ.

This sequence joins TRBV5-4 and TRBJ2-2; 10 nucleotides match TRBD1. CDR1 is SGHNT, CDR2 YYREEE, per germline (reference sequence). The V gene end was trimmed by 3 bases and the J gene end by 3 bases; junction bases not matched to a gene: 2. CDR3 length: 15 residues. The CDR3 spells CASSSDRGYTGELFF. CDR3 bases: TGTGCCAGCAGCTCGGACAGGGGGTACACCGGGGAGCTGTTTTTT.

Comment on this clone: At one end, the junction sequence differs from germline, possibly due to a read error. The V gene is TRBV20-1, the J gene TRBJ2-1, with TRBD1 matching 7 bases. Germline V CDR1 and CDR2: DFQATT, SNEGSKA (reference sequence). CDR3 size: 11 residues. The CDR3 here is CSAAVGDSPLF. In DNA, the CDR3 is TGCAGTGCTGCCGTGGGGGACAGTCCCCTCTTC.

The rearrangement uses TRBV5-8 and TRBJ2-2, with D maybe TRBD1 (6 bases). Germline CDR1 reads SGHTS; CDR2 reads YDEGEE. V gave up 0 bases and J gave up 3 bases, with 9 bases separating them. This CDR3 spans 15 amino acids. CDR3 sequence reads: CASSLDSGDTGELFF. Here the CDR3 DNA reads TGTGCCAGCAGCTTGGATTCAGGGGACACCGGGGAGCTGTTTTTT. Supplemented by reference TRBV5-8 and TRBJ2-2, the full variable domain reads EAGVTQSPTHLIKTRGQQATLRCSPISGHTSVYWYQQALGLGLQFLLWYDEGEERNRGNFPPRFSGRQFPNYSSELNVNALELEDSALYLCASSLDSGDTGELFFGEGSRLTVL.

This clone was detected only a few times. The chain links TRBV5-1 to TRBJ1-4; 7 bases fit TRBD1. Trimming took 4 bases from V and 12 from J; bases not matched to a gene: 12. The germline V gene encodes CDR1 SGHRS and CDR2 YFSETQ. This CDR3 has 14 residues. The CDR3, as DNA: TGCGCCAGCAGCCAGACAAGACAGGGAAGAGAACTGTTTTTT. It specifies CASSQTRQGRELFF.

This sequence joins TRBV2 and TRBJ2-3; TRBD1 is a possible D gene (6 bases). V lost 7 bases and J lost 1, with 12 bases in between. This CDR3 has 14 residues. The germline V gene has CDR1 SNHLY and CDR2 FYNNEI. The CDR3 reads CASNLRQGTDTQYF. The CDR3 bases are TGTGCCAGCAACCTCAGACAGGGCACAGATACGCAGTATTTT.

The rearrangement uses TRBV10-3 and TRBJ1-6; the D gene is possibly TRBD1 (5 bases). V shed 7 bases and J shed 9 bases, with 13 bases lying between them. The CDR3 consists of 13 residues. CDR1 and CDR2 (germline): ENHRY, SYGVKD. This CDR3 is CAITGDQGSPLHF. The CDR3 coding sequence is TGTGCCATCACGGGGGATCAAGGTTCACCCCTCCACTTT.

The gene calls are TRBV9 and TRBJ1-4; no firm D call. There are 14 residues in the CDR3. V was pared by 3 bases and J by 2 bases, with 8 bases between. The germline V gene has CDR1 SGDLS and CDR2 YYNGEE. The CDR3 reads CASSDGGTNEKLFF. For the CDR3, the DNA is TGTGCCAGCAGCGATGGCGGGACTAATGAAAAACTGTTTTTT.

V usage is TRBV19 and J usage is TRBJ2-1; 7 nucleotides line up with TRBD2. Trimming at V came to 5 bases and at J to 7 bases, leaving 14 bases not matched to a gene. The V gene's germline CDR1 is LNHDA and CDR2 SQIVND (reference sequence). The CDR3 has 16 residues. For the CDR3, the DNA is TGTGCCAGTAGTGCTGGGTTTTCCGGGAGGAGTAATGAGCAGTTCTTC. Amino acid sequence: CASSAGFSGRSNEQFF.

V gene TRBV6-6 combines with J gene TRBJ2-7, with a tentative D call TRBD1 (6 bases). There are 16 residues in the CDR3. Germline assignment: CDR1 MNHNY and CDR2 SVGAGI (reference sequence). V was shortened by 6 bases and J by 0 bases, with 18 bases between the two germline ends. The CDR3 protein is CASSHGARDNSYEQYF. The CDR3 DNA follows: TGTGCCAGCAGCCACGGGGCCCGGGACAACTCCTACGAGCAGTACTTC.

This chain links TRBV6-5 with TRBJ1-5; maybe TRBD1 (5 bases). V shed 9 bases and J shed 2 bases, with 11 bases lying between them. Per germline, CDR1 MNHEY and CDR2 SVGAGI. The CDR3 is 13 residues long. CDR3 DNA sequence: TGTGCCAGTCAGGGTCATGGCAATCAGCCCCAGCATTTT. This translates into CASQGHGNQPQHF.